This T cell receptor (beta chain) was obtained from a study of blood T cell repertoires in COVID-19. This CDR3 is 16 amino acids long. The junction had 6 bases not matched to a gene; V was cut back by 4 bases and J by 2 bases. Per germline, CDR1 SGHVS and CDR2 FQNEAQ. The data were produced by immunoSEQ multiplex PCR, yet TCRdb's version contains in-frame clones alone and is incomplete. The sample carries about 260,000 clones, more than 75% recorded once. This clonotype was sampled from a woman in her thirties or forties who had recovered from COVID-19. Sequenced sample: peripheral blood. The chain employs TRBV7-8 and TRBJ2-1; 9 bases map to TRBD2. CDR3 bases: TGTGCCAGCAGCTCATCCAGCGGGGGGCCCTACAATGAGCAGTTCTTC. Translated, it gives CASSSSSGGPYNEQFF.